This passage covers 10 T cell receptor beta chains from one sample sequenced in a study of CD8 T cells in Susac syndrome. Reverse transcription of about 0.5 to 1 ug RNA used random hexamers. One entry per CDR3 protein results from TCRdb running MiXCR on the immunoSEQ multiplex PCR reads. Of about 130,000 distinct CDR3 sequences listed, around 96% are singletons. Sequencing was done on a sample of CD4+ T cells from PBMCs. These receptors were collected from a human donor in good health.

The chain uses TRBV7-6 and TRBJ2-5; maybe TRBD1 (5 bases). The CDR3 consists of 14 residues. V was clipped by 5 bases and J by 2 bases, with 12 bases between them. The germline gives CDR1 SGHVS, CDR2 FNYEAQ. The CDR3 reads CASSPHQGQETQYF. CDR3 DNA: TGTGCCAGCAGCCCTCATCAGGGTCAAGAGACCCAGTACTTC.

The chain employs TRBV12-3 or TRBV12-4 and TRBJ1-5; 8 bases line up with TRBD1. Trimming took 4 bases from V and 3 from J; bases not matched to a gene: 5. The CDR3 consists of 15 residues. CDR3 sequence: CASSSAGGNNQPQHF. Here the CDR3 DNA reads TGTGCCAGCAGTTCGGCAGGGGGCAACAATCAGCCCCAGCATTTT.

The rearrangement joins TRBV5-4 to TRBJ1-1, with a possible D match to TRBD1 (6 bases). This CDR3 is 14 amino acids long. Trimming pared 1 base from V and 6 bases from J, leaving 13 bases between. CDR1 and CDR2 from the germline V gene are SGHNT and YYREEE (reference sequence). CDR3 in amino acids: CASSLYQGRAEAFF. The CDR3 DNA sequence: TGTGCCAGCAGCTTGTATCAGGGGAGGGCTGAAGCTTTCTTT. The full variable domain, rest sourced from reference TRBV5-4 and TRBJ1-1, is ETGVTQSPTHLIKTRGQQVTLRCSSQSGHNTVSWYQQALGQGPQFIFQYYREEENGRGNFPPRFSGLQFPNYSSELNVNALELDDSALYLCASSLYQGRAEAFFGQGTRLTVV.

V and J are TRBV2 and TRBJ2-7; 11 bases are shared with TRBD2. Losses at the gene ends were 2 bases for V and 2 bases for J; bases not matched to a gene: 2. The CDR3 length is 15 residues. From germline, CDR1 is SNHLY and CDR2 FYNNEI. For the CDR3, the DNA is TGTGCCAGCAGTGAACTAGCGGGAGGCCCCTACGAGCAGTACTTC. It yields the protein CASSELAGGPYEQYF.

Here the CDR3 DNA reads TGTGCCAGCAGCCATCGACAGGGAGAAGCTTTCTTT. Its protein product is CASSHRQGEAFF. This chain links TRBV3-1 with TRBJ1-1; 7 nucleotides align to TRBD1. The germline V gene has CDR1 LGHDT and CDR2 YNNKEL (reference sequence). Trimming at V came to 3 bases and at J to 8 bases, leaving 3 bases not matched to a gene. The CDR3 is 12 amino acids.

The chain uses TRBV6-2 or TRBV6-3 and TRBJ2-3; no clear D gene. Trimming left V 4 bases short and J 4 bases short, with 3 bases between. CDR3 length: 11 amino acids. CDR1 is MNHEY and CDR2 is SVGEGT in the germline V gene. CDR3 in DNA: TGTGCCAGCAGTTCGGCAGATACGCAGTATTTT. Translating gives CASSSADTQYF.

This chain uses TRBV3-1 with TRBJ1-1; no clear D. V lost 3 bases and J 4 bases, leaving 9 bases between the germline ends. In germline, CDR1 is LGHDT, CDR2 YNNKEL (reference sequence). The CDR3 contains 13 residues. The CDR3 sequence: CASSHPWGTEAFF. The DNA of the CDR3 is TGTGCCAGCAGCCATCCCTGGGGCACTGAAGCTTTCTTT.

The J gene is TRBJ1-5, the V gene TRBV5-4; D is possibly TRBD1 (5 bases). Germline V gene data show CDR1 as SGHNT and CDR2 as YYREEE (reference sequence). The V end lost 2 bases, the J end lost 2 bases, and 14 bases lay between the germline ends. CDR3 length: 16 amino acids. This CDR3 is CASSFRRIQGNQPQHF. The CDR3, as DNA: TGTGCCAGCAGCTTCAGAAGGATACAGGGCAATCAGCCCCAGCATTTT.

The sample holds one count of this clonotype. CDR3 nucleotide sequence: TGTGCCAGCAGTATAGGGACAGCTCGGGGTGAATACTTC. As protein: CASSIGTARGEYF. J is TRBJ2-7 and V is TRBV6-5; 7 bases line up with TRBD1. Trimming cost V 5 bases and J 13 bases; bases outside gene matches: 14. Germline V gene lookup returns CDR1 MNHEY and CDR2 SVGAGI. CDR3 size: 13 residues.

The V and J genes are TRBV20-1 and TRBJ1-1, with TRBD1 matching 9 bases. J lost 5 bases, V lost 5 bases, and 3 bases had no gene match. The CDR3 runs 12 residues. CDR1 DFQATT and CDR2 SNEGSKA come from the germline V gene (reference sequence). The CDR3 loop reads CSARDRVTEAFF. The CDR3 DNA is TGCAGTGCTCGGGACAGGGTTACTGAAGCTTTCTTT.